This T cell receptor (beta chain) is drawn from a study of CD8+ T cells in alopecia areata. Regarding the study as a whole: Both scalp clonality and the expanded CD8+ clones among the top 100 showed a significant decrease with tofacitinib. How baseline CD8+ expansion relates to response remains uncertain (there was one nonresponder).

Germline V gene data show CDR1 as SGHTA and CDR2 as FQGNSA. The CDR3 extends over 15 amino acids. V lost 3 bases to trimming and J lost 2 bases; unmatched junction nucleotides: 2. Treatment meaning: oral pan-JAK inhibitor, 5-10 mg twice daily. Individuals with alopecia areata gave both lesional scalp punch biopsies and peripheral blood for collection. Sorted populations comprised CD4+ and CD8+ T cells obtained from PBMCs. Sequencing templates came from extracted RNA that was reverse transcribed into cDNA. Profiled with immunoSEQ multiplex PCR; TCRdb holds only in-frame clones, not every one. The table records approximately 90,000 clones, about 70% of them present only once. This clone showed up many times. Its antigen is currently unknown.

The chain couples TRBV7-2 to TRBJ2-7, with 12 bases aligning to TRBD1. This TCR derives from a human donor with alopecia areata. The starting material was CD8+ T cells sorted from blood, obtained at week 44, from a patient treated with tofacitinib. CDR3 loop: CASSLRDRGPYEQYF. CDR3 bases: TGTGCCAGCAGCTTGAGGGACAGGGGGCCCTACGAGCAGTACTTC.